This T cell receptor beta chain emerged from a study of blood T cell repertoires in COVID-19. About the study: PBMCs, B-cell-depleted T cells, or T cells provided the cDNA or gDNA that made up the material.

This clone was seen just once. Authors' processing steps: Estimated nucleated cell counts came from reference gene primer amplification. Clones were sequenced by immunoSEQ multiplex PCR, and TCRdb holds only the in-frame ones, with some missing. V and J calls and clone size are copied from that table; D and trimming were computed from the DNA. In the table there are some 270,000 clones, 85% of which are singletons. V was pared by 5 bases and J by 6 bases, with 10 bases between. Germline V gene data show CDR1 as SNHLY and CDR2 as FYNNEI. This CDR3 is 12 amino acids long. Each participant's cohort was designated according to participant-reported clinical history.

The sequenced material came from PBMCs or T cells enriched from blood (not recorded which). This rearrangement joins TRBV2 to TRBJ1-2, with D hard to call. This receptor was identified in a woman aged 45-65 years who had been exposed to COVID-19. The CDR3 bases are TGTGCCAGCAGTCTGGGCCCAAATGGCTACACCTTC. It is translated as CASSLGPNGYTF.